A single sample is the source of the 26 T cell receptor beta chains below, sequenced in a study of early T cells in non-severe SARS-CoV-2 infection. TCRdb re-called the 5' RACE reads through MiXCR, storing one row per CDR3 protein. The top ten hold around 1.8% of the sample, which has approximately 65,000 distinct CDR3 sequences, over 9% seen once. The sequenced sample was whole blood. The receptors were sampled from an adult who was a healthcare worker with PCR-confirmed SARS-CoV-2 infection or an uninfected control (not recorded which).

This clonotype was picked up many times. The chain is built from TRBV7-8 and TRBJ1-2; TRBD1 might be the D (6 bases). This CDR3 spans 17 amino acids. Looked up from germline, CDR1 is SGHVS and CDR2 is FQNEAQ. V was pared by 5 bases and J by 0 bases, with 19 bases between. The CDR3 loop is CASSRGAHRNSNYGYTF. The CDR3 coding sequence is TGTGCCAGCAGCCGGGGGGCACACAGGAATTCTAACTATGGCTACACCTTC.

This clonotype was observed at least ten times. The chain couples TRBV20-1 to TRBJ2-7; TRBD1 agrees at 9 bases. The CDR3 is 15 residues long. The germline V gene has CDR1 DFQATT and CDR2 SNEGSKA (reference sequence). V dropped 0 bases and J dropped 0; count of bases not matched to a gene: 3. The CDR3 loop reads CSARDTGGPSYEQYF. The CDR3 coding sequence is TGCAGTGCTAGAGATACAGGGGGCCCCTCCTACGAGCAGTACTTC.

Only a few counts were recorded for this clonotype. This chain connects TRBV12-3 or TRBV12-4 to TRBJ1-2, with D possibly matching TRBD1 (6 bases). Trimming left V 2 bases short and J 3 bases short, with 7 bases between. The CDR3 length is 13 residues. CDR3 nucleotides: TGTGCCAGCAGTTTAACAGGGTACTATGGCTACACCTTC. Its protein product is CASSLTGYYGYTF.

The chain recombines TRBV9 with TRBJ2-2; no reliable D call. This CDR3 has 15 amino acids. The V end was cut by 2 bases, the J end by 6 bases, with 14 bases between. Germline CDR1 and CDR2: SGDLS and YYNGEE. The CDR3 protein is CASSVSRVLAGELFF. The DNA for the CDR3 is TGTGCCAGCAGCGTCTCACGGGTCCTTGCCGGGGAGCTGTTTTTT.

This clonotype was recorded a few times. This chain connects TRBV5-1 to TRBJ1-5; D ambiguous. CDR1 is SGHRS, CDR2 YFSETQ, per germline. This CDR3 contains 16 residues. V gave up 0 bases and J gave up 4 bases, with 14 bases separating them. The CDR3 nucleotides read TGCGCCAGCAGCTTGGGCATTCCGGCGGGGAATCAGCCCCAGCATTTT. Protein: CASSLGIPAGNQPQHF. The full variable domain, in which reference TRBV5-1 and TRBJ1-5 provide the parts outside the CDR3, is KAGVTQTPRYLIKTRGQQVTLSCSPISGHRSVSWYQQTPGQGLQFLFEYFSETQRNKGNFPGRFSGRQFSNSRSEMNVSTLELGDSALYLCASSLGIPAGNQPQHFGDGTRLSIL.

Ten or more counts support this clonotype. This chain connects TRBV11-2 to TRBJ2-7; D not certain. Trimming stripped 1 base from V and 7 bases from J, with 14 bases between. The CDR3 extends over 14 amino acids. Looked up from germline, CDR1 is SGHAT and CDR2 is FQNNGV. This CDR3 is CASSLGPTSREQYF. As DNA, the CDR3 is TGTGCCAGCAGCTTAGGTCCGACCTCTAGAGAGCAGTACTTC.

V usage is TRBV7-2 and J usage is TRBJ2-4; D might be TRBD1 or TRBD2, each matching 5 bases. The ends were cut back, 3 bases at V and 8 bases at J, with 11 bases in the middle. CDR1 and CDR2 (germline): SGHTA, FQGNSA. The CDR3 has 13 amino acids. In DNA, the CDR3 is TGTGCCAGCAGCTTGGCCAGGGACGACATTCAGTACTTC. Translated: CASSLARDDIQYF.

This clonotype has more than one count but fewer than ten. The chain recombines TRBV15 with TRBJ2-2; perhaps TRBD2 as D (5 bases). Per the germline V gene, CDR1 is LNHNV and CDR2 is YYDKDF (reference sequence). With 6 bases removed from V and 2 bases from J, the gap between germline ends came to 10 bases. The CDR3 is made up of 14 amino acids. CDR3: CATSESGNTGELFF. CDR3 nucleotides: TGTGCCACCAGTGAGAGCGGTAACACCGGGGAGCTGTTTTTT.

This clonotype appeared a few times. The chain has TRBV30 and TRBJ2-5; 7 bases match TRBD2. V was pared by 8 bases and J by 4 bases, with 13 bases of the junction left unmatched. This CDR3 region has 14 residues. Germline V gene data show CDR1 as GTSNPN and CDR2 as SVGIG (reference sequence). CDR3 loop: CARTGPGRGETQYF. The DNA for the CDR3 is TGTGCCCGCACGGGTCCAGGGAGGGGAGAGACCCAGTACTTC.

The CDR3 sequence: CASSAGTVLSPESGGYTF. As DNA, the CDR3 is TGTGCCAGCAGCGCGGGGACCGTTCTATCCCCCGAATCGGGAGGCTACACCTTC. V and J are TRBV27 and TRBJ1-2, with D possibly being TRBD1 (5 bases). Looked up from germline, CDR1 is MNHEY and CDR2 is SMNVEV (reference sequence). V dropped 6 bases and J dropped 8 bases, with 31 bases sitting between them. The CDR3 extends over 18 amino acids.

A few counts support this clonotype. This sequence joins TRBV7-2 and TRBJ1-2; D might be TRBD1 (6 bases). Germline V gives CDR1 SGHTA, CDR2 FQGNSA. This CDR3 comprises 14 residues. Between the trimmed V and J ends, which lost 5 bases and 5 bases, there was a span of 15 bases. CDR3 sequence reads: CASSQGINSYGYTF. CDR3 bases: TGTGCCAGCAGCCAGGGGATCAACTCTTATGGCTACACCTTC.

In its sample, this clonotype was seen many times. The V call is TRBV10-2, the J call TRBJ1-4; unclear D gene. The V gene's germline CDR1 is WSHSY and CDR2 SAAADI. This CDR3 is built from 14 residues. Trimming stripped 7 bases from V and 7 bases from J, with 16 bases between. The CDR3: CASTNREGSEKLFF. The CDR3 nucleotides read TGCGCCAGCACCAATCGGGAGGGAAGTGAAAAACTGTTTTTT.

The chain couples TRBV29-1 to TRBJ1-2; no firm D call. Trimming shortened V by 5 bases and J by 5 bases, and 18 bases separated the two germline ends. Germline V gene lookup returns CDR1 SQVTM and CDR2 ANQGSEA. This CDR3 has 14 residues. The CDR3 sequence is CSVSHLGEQYGYTF. The CDR3 region has the DNA TGCAGCGTTTCCCACCTTGGGGAGCAATATGGCTACACCTTC.

This chain uses TRBV29-1 with TRBJ2-7; weak D call: TRBD1 (6 bases). This CDR3 has 14 amino acids. Trimming shortened V by 6 bases and J by 0 bases, and 15 bases separated the two germline ends. Per germline, CDR1 SQVTM and CDR2 ANQGSEA. The DNA of the CDR3 is TGCAGCGTCGCCGGACAGACCTCCTCCTACGAGCAGTACTTC. Translated: CSVAGQTSSYEQYF.

The CDR3 spells CASSLAGNEKLFF. The CDR3 DNA sequence: TGTGCCAGCAGCTTGGCCGGAAATGAAAAACTGTTTTTT. The rearrangement links TRBV5-5 to TRBJ1-4; no definite D call. The V gene's germline CDR1 is SGHKS and CDR2 YYEKEE (reference sequence). Trimming pared 0 bases from V and 5 bases from J, leaving 5 bases between. The CDR3 is 13 amino acids.

This rearrangement joins TRBV9 to TRBJ1-1; D gene uncertain. The germline V gene has CDR1 SGDLS and CDR2 YYNGEE. This CDR3 contains 14 residues. Trimming took 1 base from V and 1 from J, leaving 8 bases between them. The CDR3 sequence is CASSVSQTNTEAFF. The CDR3 bases are TGTGCCAGCAGCGTATCCCAAACGAACACTGAAGCTTTCTTT.

The V call is TRBV5-1, the J call TRBJ2-2; 7 nucleotides line up with TRBD1. Germline values: CDR1 SGHRS, CDR2 YFSETQ. The CDR3 loop spans 15 amino acids. With V trimmed by 5 bases and J by 0 bases, 4 bases remained unmatched. This CDR3 is CASRTGQPNTGELFF. CDR3 coding DNA: TGCGCCAGCAGGACGGGACAGCCGAACACCGGGGAGCTGTTTTTT.

This clonotype was seen only a few times. The chain couples TRBV20-1 to TRBJ2-2, with 8 bases matching TRBD1. V lost 4 bases and J lost 6; bases outside the gene matches: 4. Germline V gives CDR1 DFQATT, CDR2 SNEGSKA (reference sequence). The CDR3 is 13 residues long. DNA of the CDR3: TGCAGTGCTAATCAGGGGGCGCCCGGGGAGCTGTTTTTT. This translates into CSANQGAPGELFF.

This clonotype was counted many times. The V and J genes are TRBV5-1 and TRBJ2-5; TRBD2 aligns across 8 bases. The germline V gene encodes CDR1 SGHRS and CDR2 YFSETQ. J was trimmed by 2 bases and V by 2 bases; bases with no gene match: 8. The CDR3 loop spans 16 amino acids. CDR3 DNA sequence: TGCGCCAGCAGCTTTGCCCCCGCGGGGGGACAAGAGACCCAGTACTTC. Encoded protein: CASSFAPAGGQETQYF.

This clonotype appeared many times. One end of the junction fails to match germline, which may point to a read error. The chain links TRBV7-7 to TRBJ1-1, with D uncertain. Germline V gives CDR1 SSHAT, CDR2 FNYEAQ (reference sequence). This CDR3 region has 13 residues. In nucleotides, the CDR3 is TGTGCTAGCAGCTCCCAACCTGACACTGAAGCTTTCTTT. It is translated as CASSSQPDTEAFF.

This clonotype appeared many times. The chain carries TRBV7-8 and TRBJ2-1; the match to TRBD2 covers 13 bases. V lost 6 bases and J lost 6; bases outside the gene matches: 5. Looked up from germline, CDR1 is SGHVS and CDR2 is FQNEAQ. The CDR3 runs 15 residues. The CDR3 DNA sequence: TGTGCCAGCAGTTACGGACTAGCGGGGGTCAATGAGCAGTTCTTC. Its protein is CASSYGLAGVNEQFF.

The J gene is TRBJ2-3, the V gene TRBV6-2 or TRBV6-3; 7 positions match TRBD2. CDR3 length: 15 amino acids. CDR1 MNHEY and CDR2 SVGEGT come from the germline V gene. Losses at the gene ends were 2 bases for V and 11 bases for J; bases not matched to a gene: 13. This CDR3 is CASSYGAGVISGQYF. In DNA, the CDR3 is TGTGCCAGCAGTTACGGGGCGGGGGTCATCAGCGGGCAGTATTTT.

The chain has TRBV18 and TRBJ1-2; 7 positions agree with TRBD1. The germline gives CDR1 KGHSH, CDR2 LQKENI. This CDR3 is 15 amino acids long. V trimming: 3 bases; J trimming: 4 bases; junction bases outside the gene matches: 8. CDR3 coding DNA: TGTGCCAGCTCACCCGTCCAGACAGGGAGCTATGGCTACACCTTC. Translating it yields CASSPVQTGSYGYTF.

The chain employs TRBV12-3 or TRBV12-4 and TRBJ2-2; D might be TRBD1 or TRBD2, each matching 6 bases. The CDR3 has 14 amino acids. Trimming shortened V by 7 bases and J by 8 bases, and 17 bases separated the two germline ends. CDR3 sequence (DNA): TGTGCCAGCACCCTTGTGGGGGGCTCAGGGGAGCTGTTTTTT. Encoded protein: CASTLVGGSGELFF.

This clonotype was recorded a few times. V is TRBV6-2 or TRBV6-3 and J is TRBJ1-5; D remains ambiguous. This CDR3 is built from 14 residues. With 2 bases removed from V and 1 base from J, the gap between germline ends came to 6 bases. Germline CDR1 MNHEY, CDR2 SVGEGT. In DNA, the CDR3 is TGTGCCAGCAGTTACAGTGGGAGCAATCAGCCCCAGCATTTT. Residues: CASSYSGSNQPQHF.

This clonotype has a count of ten or more. V is TRBV5-1 and J is TRBJ2-1; 13 nucleotides agree with TRBD2. The germline CDR1 and CDR2 sequences are SGHRS and YFSETQ. V dropped 0 bases and J dropped 0; count of bases not matched to a gene: 6. CDR3 length: 19 residues. CDR3 residues: CASSLGLAGGPSSYNEQFF. CDR3 DNA: TGCGCCAGCAGCTTGGGACTAGCGGGGGGACCCAGCTCCTACAATGAGCAGTTCTTC.